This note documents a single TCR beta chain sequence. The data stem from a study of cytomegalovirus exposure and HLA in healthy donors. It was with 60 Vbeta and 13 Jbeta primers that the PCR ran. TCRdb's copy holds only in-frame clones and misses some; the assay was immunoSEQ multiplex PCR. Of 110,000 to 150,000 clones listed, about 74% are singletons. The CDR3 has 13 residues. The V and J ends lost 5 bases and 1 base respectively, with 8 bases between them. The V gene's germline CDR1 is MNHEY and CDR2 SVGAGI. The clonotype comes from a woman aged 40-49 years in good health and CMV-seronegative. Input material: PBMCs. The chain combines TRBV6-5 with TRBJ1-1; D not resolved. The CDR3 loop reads CASSGWRNTEAFF. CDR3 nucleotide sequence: TGTGCCAGCAGTGGTTGGAGGAACACTGAAGCTTTCTTT.